The 13 T cell receptor beta chains in this list originate from one sample, sequenced in a study of blood T cell repertoires in COVID-19. Using immunoSEQ multiplex PCR, the repertoire was profiled, and TCRdb retains in-frame clones only, with some absent. The repertoire holds some 340,000 clones, with over 70% as singletons. What was sequenced was peripheral blood. The origin of the receptors is a man under 40 with active or convalescent COVID-19.

The chain employs TRBV6-2 or TRBV6-3 and TRBJ2-7, with 7 bases that match TRBD1. Germline values: CDR1 MNHEY, CDR2 SVGEGT. Trimming at V came to 6 bases and at J to 2 bases, leaving 4 bases not matched to a gene. The CDR3 is 13 amino acids. The CDR3 DNA reads as TGTGCCAGCAGCTGGACAGGAGCCTACGAGCAGTACTTC. It translates to CASSWTGAYEQYF.

The chain carries TRBV7-6 and TRBJ2-5; 10 positions match TRBD1. There are 16 residues in the CDR3. Germline V lookup: CDR1 SGHVS, CDR2 FNYEAQ. The J segment lost 4 bases and the V segment lost 6 bases, leaving 11 bases of the junction unmatched. DNA of the CDR3: TGTGCCAGCAGTTACCAGACAGGGGGCGCGGCAGAGACCCAGTACTTC. This gives the protein CASSYQTGGAAETQYF. The full variable domain, rest sourced from reference TRBV7-6 and TRBJ2-5, is GAGVSQSPRYKVTKRGQDVALRCDPISGHVSLYWYRQALGQGPEFLTYFNYEAQQDKSGLPNDRFSAERPEGSISTLTIQRTEQRDSAMYRCASSYQTGGAAETQYFGPGTRLLVL.

This chain connects TRBV3-1 (or the pseudogene TRBV3-2) to TRBJ1-2; D is uncertain. Germline CDR1 and CDR2: LGHDT and YNNKEL (reference sequence). The ends were cut back, 3 bases at V and 8 bases at J, with 7 bases in the middle. There are 11 residues in the CDR3. CDR3 bases: TGTGCCAGCAGCCATTACAAGGGCTACACCTTC. Its protein product is CASSHYKGYTF.

The chain has TRBV2 and TRBJ1-5, with D maybe TRBD1 (5 bases). CDR1 and CDR2 from the germline V gene are SNHLY and FYNNEI. The CDR3 consists of 12 residues. V lost 3 bases, J lost 13 bases, and 13 bases lay in between. The CDR3 is CASSDRDSVQHF. CDR3 nucleotide sequence: TGTGCCAGCAGTGATAGGGACTCCGTTCAGCATTTT.

V and J are TRBV4-1 and TRBJ1-4; D uncertain. The CDR3 contains 12 residues. CDR1 and CDR2 (germline): MGHRA, YSYEKL. Trimming took 9 bases from V and 0 from J, leaving 5 bases between them. In DNA form, the CDR3 reads TGCGCCAGTGTCGCAACTAATGAAAAACTGTTTTTT. Protein product: CASVATNEKLFF.

The CDR3 nucleotides read TGTGCCAGCAGTTACGTGGTAGCGGGCAACTCCTACGAGCAGTACTTC. It translates to CASSYVVAGNSYEQYF. The rearrangement uses TRBV6-2 or TRBV6-3 and TRBJ2-7; the match to TRBD2 covers 7 bases. Germline CDR1 reads MNHEY; CDR2 reads SVGEGT. This CDR3 has 16 residues. The ends lost 2 bases at V and 0 bases at J; junction bases unmatched: 7.

On this clone: In the same sample, other DNA sequences code for this CDR3. This rearrangement joins TRBV12-3 or TRBV12-4 to TRBJ1-1, with D possibly TRBD1 on 5 matching bases. This CDR3 contains 13 residues. The germline V and J ends were trimmed by 6 bases and 1 base, with 9 bases remaining between them. Here the CDR3 DNA reads TGTGCCAGCAGCCGCGGGGCGAACACTGAAGCTTTCTTT. As protein: CASSRGANTEAFF.

The chain uses TRBV18 and TRBJ2-5; D might be TRBD1 (5 bases). The germline gives CDR1 KGHSH, CDR2 LQKENI. V lost 3 bases, J lost 2 bases, and 19 bases lay in between. The CDR3 extends over 17 amino acids. In DNA, the CDR3 is TGTGCCAGCTCACCGTCTTTTAGGGGCACAACACAAGAGACCCAGTACTTC. It specifies CASSPSFRGTTQETQYF.

This clone showed up just a few times. This chain connects TRBV3-1 (or the pseudogene TRBV3-2) to TRBJ1-2; D is unclear. CDR3 size: 13 residues. Germline V gene sequence: CDR1 LGHDT, CDR2 YNNKEL (reference sequence). V lost 0 bases and J lost 14, with 16 bases in between. DNA for the CDR3: TGTGCCAGCAGCCAAGATGTGGGCCAATGGAGGACCTTC. It is translated as CASSQDVGQWRTF.

V and J are TRBV14 and TRBJ1-1; D is unresolved. The CDR3 runs to 12 residues. V was clipped by 2 bases and J by 14 bases, with 15 bases between them. Germline-derived CDR1 and CDR2 are SGHDN and FVKESK. The DNA for the CDR3 is TGTGCCAGCAGCCAATTATGGCCCCTCCTCTTCTTT. This sequence encodes CASSQLWPLLFF. Drawing the rest from reference TRBV14 and TRBJ1-1, the complete variable domain is EAGVTQFPSHSVIEKGQTVTLRCDPISGHDNLYWYRRVMGKEIKFLLHFVKESKQDESGMPNNRFLAERTGGTYSTLKVQPAELEDSGVYFCASSQLWPLLFFGQGTRLTVV.

This chain connects TRBV4-2 to TRBJ2-7, with D possibly matching TRBD2 (6 bases). The CDR3 contains 16 residues. The germline V and J ends were trimmed by 3 bases and 6 bases, with 21 bases remaining between them. Germline CDR1 and CDR2: LGHNA and YNFKEQ. The CDR3, as DNA: TGTGCCAGCAGCCAGGGAACCCAGCGGGTGAAATTCGAGCAGTACTTC. As protein: CASSQGTQRVKFEQYF.

This clone has ten or more counts. The rearrangement links TRBV5-6 to TRBJ2-1; D gene unclear. The V and J ends lost 4 bases and 11 bases respectively, with 10 bases between them. The CDR3 is 11 amino acids. CDR1 is SGHDT, CDR2 YYEEEE, per germline. The CDR3 DNA sequence: TGTGCCAGCAGCATAGCTGCCCAGCAGTTCTTC. This codes for CASSIAAQQFF.

The genes are TRBV19 and TRBJ1-2, with a weak D call TRBD1 (5 bases). V lost 3 bases to trimming and J lost 2 bases, with 7 bases between them. The CDR3 extends over 13 amino acids. CDR1 is LNHDA, CDR2 SQIVND, per germline (reference sequence). The CDR3 DNA is TGTGCCAGTAGTATGTCAGGGAACTATGGCTACACCTTC. The encoded protein is CASSMSGNYGYTF. The complete variable domain, with remaining parts taken from reference TRBV19 and TRBJ1-2, reads DGGITQSPKYLFRKEGQNVTLSCEQNLNHDAMYWYRQDPGQGLRLIYYSQIVNDFQKGDIAEGYSVSREKKESFPLTVTSAQKNPTAFYLCASSMSGNYGYTFGSGTRLTVV.